These 26 T cell receptor beta chains share one sample of origin, sequenced in a study of blood T cell repertoires in COVID-19. Sequencing was performed with immunoSEQ multiplex PCR; in TCRdb, only in-frame clones are kept and a portion is missing. Of more than 200,000 clones in the sample, 88% were seen once. The specimen sequenced was peripheral blood. These receptors were obtained from a woman aged 55-69 years with acute or convalescent COVID-19.

This clone is a singleton in its sample. The CDR3 sequence is CASSRIQDYSPLHF. The CDR3 bases are TGTGCCAGCAGCCGGATACAGGATTATTCACCCCTCCACTTT. The rearrangement links TRBV3-1 (or the pseudogene TRBV3-2) to TRBJ1-6, with D perhaps TRBD1 (5 bases). Trimming stripped 4 bases from V and 8 bases from J, with 12 bases between. The CDR3 covers 14 residues. Per the germline V gene, CDR1 is LGHDT and CDR2 is YNNKEL (reference sequence).

The chain has TRBV5-1 and TRBJ2-1; 9 bases fit TRBD2. The CDR3 has 17 residues. From germline, CDR1 is SGHRS and CDR2 YFSETQ. V lost 0 bases and J lost 6; bases outside the gene matches: 10. This CDR3 reads CASSLESQRGAGNEQFF. In DNA, the CDR3 is TGCGCCAGCAGCTTGGAATCCCAGCGGGGGGCGGGCAATGAGCAGTTCTTC. The whole variable domain, remainder taken from reference TRBV5-1 and TRBJ2-1, is KAGVTQTPRYLIKTRGQQVTLSCSPISGHRSVSWYQQTPGQGLQFLFEYFSETQRNKGNFPGRFSGRQFSNSRSEMNVSTLELGDSALYLCASSLESQRGAGNEQFFGPGTRLTVL.

This sequence joins TRBV28 and TRBJ1-2; 10 bases line up with TRBD1. The CDR3 spans 17 residues. V lost 5 bases and J lost 2; bases outside the gene matches: 11. The germline CDR1 and CDR2 sequences are MDHEN and SYDVKM. Written as DNA, the CDR3 is TGTGCCAGCAGTCTGCCGGGACAGGGGTTGATCAACTATGGCTACACCTTC. This translates into CASSLPGQGLINYGYTF.

Concerning this clone itself: Different DNA sequences within this sample yield the same CDR3. The chain uses TRBV7-9 and TRBJ1-6; D is unclear. Germline assignment: CDR1 SEHNR and CDR2 FQNEAQ (reference sequence). V dropped 4 bases and J dropped 10 bases, with 11 bases sitting between them. This CDR3 is built from 13 residues. The CDR3: CASSSLLGSPLHF. CDR3 nucleotide sequence: TGTGCCAGCAGCTCCCTCCTGGGCTCACCCCTCCACTTT.

V usage is TRBV14 and J usage is TRBJ1-2, with 10 bases fitting TRBD1. In germline, CDR1 is SGHDN, CDR2 FVKESK. The CDR3 extends over 17 amino acids. The J segment lost 8 bases and the V segment lost 2 bases, leaving 14 bases of the junction unmatched. The CDR3, as DNA: TGTGCCAGCAGCCAAACCGGGACAGGGGCGAAATTTGAAGGCTACACCTTC. It specifies CASSQTGTGAKFEGYTF.

This chain joins TRBV18 and TRBJ2-6; D is undetermined. Germline CDR1 reads KGHSH; CDR2 reads LQKENI. The CDR3 extends over 16 amino acids. Trimming took off 2 bases at V and 0 bases at J, with 8 bases between the two ends. The CDR3 DNA is TGTGCCAGCTCACCAGGTTCGGTCTCTGGGGCCAACGTCCTGACTTTC. Translated, it gives CASSPGSVSGANVLTF.

The CDR3 sequence: CASSLGGGRRRYTF. CDR3 in DNA: TGTGCCAGCAGCTTAGGGGGGGGCAGGCGGCGCTACACCTTC. The genes are TRBV7-2 and TRBJ1-2, with a possible D match to TRBD1 (6 bases). Germline V CDR1 and CDR2: SGHTA, FQGNSA. This CDR3 is 14 amino acids long. The ends were cut back, 1 base at V and 9 bases at J, with 15 bases in the middle.

This clone was counted a few times. The chain employs TRBV4-2 and TRBJ1-4; 9 positions match TRBD1. J gave up 4 bases and V 1 base, and 1 base lay outside the gene matches. Germline lookup yields CDR1 LGHNA and CDR2 YNFKEQ. The CDR3 contains 15 residues. The CDR3 loop reads CASSQGTGDNEKLFF. The CDR3 nucleotides read TGTGCCAGCAGCCAAGGGACAGGGGATAATGAAAAACTGTTTTTT.

The gene calls are TRBV27 and TRBJ2-7; D gene unclear. This CDR3 region has 15 residues. The germline gives CDR1 MNHEY, CDR2 SMNVEV (reference sequence). Trimming shortened V by 4 bases and J by 1 base, and 14 bases separated the two germline ends. CDR3 nucleotides: TGTGCCAGCAGTTCTCGGCAGGATCTGTCCTACGAGCAGTACTTC. Protein product: CASSSRQDLSYEQYF.

The chain carries TRBV7-2 and TRBJ2-1, with TRBD2 as a possible D gene (5 bases). Germline lookup yields CDR1 SGHTA and CDR2 FQGNSA. The CDR3 spans 15 residues. Trimming pared 2 bases from V and 2 bases from J, leaving 10 bases between. The DNA of the CDR3 is TGTGCCAGCAGCTTACGGCGGGCTCCCTACAATGAGCAGTTCTTC. The encoded protein is CASSLRRAPYNEQFF.

The CDR3 DNA is TGTGCCAGCAGTTCCTTGGAGACCCAGTACTTC. This translates into CASSSLETQYF. The chain is built from TRBV6-6 and TRBJ2-5; no reliable D call. The V and J ends lost 4 bases and 5 bases respectively, with 5 bases between them. CDR1 and CDR2 (germline): MNHNY, SVGAGI (reference sequence). CDR3 length: 11 residues.

The chain carries TRBV6-5 and TRBJ2-7; tentatively, D is TRBD2 (5 bases). CDR1 is MNHEY and CDR2 is SVGAGI in the germline V gene. The CDR3 covers 15 residues. Trimming removed 2 bases from V and 2 bases from J, with 13 bases in between. CDR3 protein: CASSYGRVLAYEQYF. The CDR3 DNA sequence: TGTGCCAGCAGTTACGGGCGGGTTCTGGCCTACGAGCAGTACTTC.

The chain links TRBV2 to TRBJ2-7; 14 bases map to TRBD2. Germline V gene lookup returns CDR1 SNHLY and CDR2 FYNNEI. Trimming took 5 bases from V and 4 from J; bases not matched to a gene: 4. CDR3 size: 15 residues. The CDR3 loop is CASSRTSGGRYEQYF. CDR3 bases: TGTGCCAGCAGTAGGACTAGCGGGGGGAGGTACGAGCAGTACTTC.

The genes are TRBV18 and TRBJ2-3, with a weak D call TRBD1 (6 bases). The CDR3 runs to 15 residues. The germline gives CDR1 KGHSH, CDR2 LQKENI. Trimming stripped 2 bases from V and 3 bases from J, with 12 bases between. The CDR3 sequence: CASSPLGAGTDTQYF. The CDR3 bases are TGTGCCAGCTCACCATTGGGGGCAGGTACAGATACGCAGTATTTT.

J is TRBJ2-3 and V is TRBV18; D is ambiguous. The CDR3 runs to 12 residues. Germline V CDR1 and CDR2: KGHSH, LQKENI. Trimming shortened V by 3 bases and J by 5 bases, and 6 bases separated the two germline ends. The CDR3 loop is CASSPAVDTQYF. CDR3 bases: TGTGCCAGCTCACCCGCGGTAGATACGCAGTATTTT.

The chain's CDR3 is CASSLAQGGYEQYF. Written as DNA, the CDR3 is TGCGCCAGCAGCTTGGCACAGGGCGGCTACGAGCAGTACTTC. This chain links TRBV5-1 with TRBJ2-7, with D perhaps matching TRBD1 (6 bases). V was trimmed by 0 bases and J by 3 bases, leaving 10 bases between them. This CDR3 is built from 14 residues. CDR1 is SGHRS and CDR2 is YFSETQ in the germline V gene.

This chain's CDR3 is CASSVGQGNTEAFF. The CDR3 DNA reads TGTGCCAGCAGCGTGGGACAGGGGAACACTGAAGCTTTCTTT. The chain joins TRBV9 to TRBJ1-1; TRBD1 matches at 9 bases. V lost 2 bases, J lost 1 base, and 0 bases stayed unmatched. The germline V gene has CDR1 SGDLS and CDR2 YYNGEE. The CDR3 is made up of 14 amino acids.

This rearrangement joins TRBV6-5 to TRBJ2-7, with 10 bases lining up with TRBD1. Germline V lookup: CDR1 MNHEY, CDR2 SVGAGI. V trimming: 3 bases; J trimming: 2 bases; junction bases outside the gene matches: 1. There are 14 residues in the CDR3. In DNA, the CDR3 is TGTGCCAGCAGTTATGGGACAGGGGCCTACGAGCAGTACTTC. This codes for CASSYGTGAYEQYF.

The J gene is TRBJ2-3, the V gene TRBV11-2; TRBD1 might be the D (5 bases). The CDR3 totals 18 residues. Germline V gene lookup returns CDR1 SGHAT and CDR2 FQNNGV. The V and J ends lost 5 bases and 2 bases respectively, with 23 bases between them. CDR3 in DNA: TGTGCCAGCAGCGTTCTAGGTTCAGGGTCAGGGTTCACAGATACGCAGTATTTT. Translating gives CASSVLGSGSGFTDTQYF.

This chain connects TRBV7-8 to TRBJ2-7, with D maybe TRBD1 (6 bases). The V gene lost 4 bases and the J gene lost 1 base, with 11 bases spanning the gap. From germline, CDR1 is SGHVS and CDR2 FQNEAQ. The CDR3 contains 14 residues. In DNA form, the CDR3 reads TGTGCCAGCAGCTGGACAGACGTTTCCTACGAGCAGTACTTC. Translated: CASSWTDVSYEQYF.

The chain couples TRBV19 to TRBJ2-5; 7 bases agree with TRBD2. The length of the CDR3 is 12 residues. CDR1 and CDR2 from the germline V gene are LNHDA and SQIVND (reference sequence). V shed 3 bases, J shed 10 bases, and the junction held 5 bases outside the gene matches. CDR3 in amino acids: CASSIGGGVQYF. The CDR3 DNA is TGTGCCAGTAGTATCGGCGGGGGTGTCCAGTACTTC.

DNA for the CDR3: TGTGCCAGCAGCCCAGGGAGGACAGGGCCTTCACCCCTCCACTTT. This translates into CASSPGRTGPSPLHF. The chain recombines TRBV14 with TRBJ1-6; 8 bases map to TRBD1. With 4 bases clipped from V and 9 bases from J, the junction kept 8 bases outside the gene matches. The CDR3 is 15 amino acids. Per germline, CDR1 SGHDN and CDR2 FVKESK.

The genes are TRBV5-1 and TRBJ2-7; possible D gene TRBD1, 5 bases. The germline V gene has CDR1 SGHRS and CDR2 YFSETQ. V lost 0 bases to trimming and J lost 0 bases, with 16 bases between them. The CDR3 sequence is 17 residues long. This CDR3 is CASSLDGGHLSSYEQYF. The CDR3 DNA reads TGCGCCAGCAGCTTGGACGGCGGACACCTAAGCTCCTACGAGCAGTACTTC.

The chain couples TRBV11-2 to TRBJ2-5; D gene ambiguous. CDR1 is SGHAT, CDR2 FQNNGV, per germline. This CDR3 comprises 11 residues. Trimming stripped 3 bases from V and 4 bases from J, with 3 bases between. The CDR3 coding sequence is TGTGCCAGCAGCTTCCGAGAGACCCAGTACTTC. Its translation is CASSFRETQYF.

Only one count was recorded for this clone. The rearrangement links TRBV27 to TRBJ1-4; tentatively, D is TRBD1 (6 bases). Germline V gene data show CDR1 as MNHEY and CDR2 as SMNVEV (reference sequence). Trimming shortened V by 1 base and J by 4 bases, and 10 bases separated the two germline ends. The CDR3 extends over 15 amino acids. CDR3 DNA: TGTGCCAGCAGTTTATGGGGGCAGGGTAATGAAAAACTGTTTTTT. Encoded protein: CASSLWGQGNEKLFF.

This rearrangement joins TRBV28 to TRBJ2-7; 11 bases are a match to TRBD2. This CDR3 comprises 17 residues. Germline V gene data show CDR1 as MDHEN and CDR2 as SYDVKM. Germline trimming cut 7 bases from V and 2 bases from J; bases unmatched to any gene: 13. The CDR3 loop reads CASTDLAGGISAYEQYF. DNA for the CDR3: TGTGCCAGCACCGATCTAGCGGGAGGAATTTCCGCCTACGAGCAGTACTTC.